Listed here is a single T cell receptor (beta chain). The antigen is undetermined. It was with 60 Vbeta and 13 Jbeta primers that the PCR ran. The repertoire was sequenced with immunoSEQ multiplex PCR; TCRdb's copy has only in-frame clones and lacks some. This sample has 100,000 or so clones, with more than 65% found just once. The donors (healthy individuals) were bone marrow donors. These data belong to a study of cytomegalovirus exposure and HLA in healthy donors. Study details: The early release's HLA-typed donors yielded tens of millions of unique TCRs.

The germline gives CDR1 GTSNPN, CDR2 SVGIG (reference sequence). The CDR3 loop spans 11 amino acids. The ends were cut back, 0 bases at V and 9 bases at J, with 6 bases in the middle. Study-level results: When presence/absence was analysed, sequencing depth was taken to be roughly uniform across donors. In a later analysis, DRB1 alleles had the most associated TCRs; HLA-C alleles the fewest.

The receptor's source is a young woman in good health and CMV-seropositive. The chain combines TRBV30 with TRBJ2-1, with D perhaps TRBD1 (5 bases). The sequencing input was PBMCs. The CDR3 reads CAWSVRGEQFF. The DNA for the CDR3 is TGTGCCTGGAGTGTAAGGGGTGAGCAGTTCTTC. The variable domain in full, completed from reference TRBV30 and TRBJ2-1, reads SQTIHQWPATLVQPVGSPLSLECTVEGTSNPNLYWYRQAAGRGLQLLFYSVGIGQISSEVPQNLSASRPQDRQFILSSKKLLLSDSGFYLCAWSVRGEQFFGPGTRLTVL.